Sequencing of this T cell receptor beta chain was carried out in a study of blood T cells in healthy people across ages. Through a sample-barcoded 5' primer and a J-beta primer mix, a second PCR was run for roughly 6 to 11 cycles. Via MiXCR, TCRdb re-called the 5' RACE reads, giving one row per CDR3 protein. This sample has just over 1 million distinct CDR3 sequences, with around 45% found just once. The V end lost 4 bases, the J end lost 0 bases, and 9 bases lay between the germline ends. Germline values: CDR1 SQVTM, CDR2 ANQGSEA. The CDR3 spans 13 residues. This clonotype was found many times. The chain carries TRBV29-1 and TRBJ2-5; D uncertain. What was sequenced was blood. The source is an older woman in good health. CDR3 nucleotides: TGCAGCGTTGCACAGCGAAACCAAGAGACCCAGTACTTC. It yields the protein CSVAQRNQETQYF.